This TCR beta chain is from a study of monozygotic twins with inflammatory bowel disease. Study findings and constraints: Nothing supported a single strong signal or clonotype that was associated with IBD.

The CDR3 loop spans 15 amino acids. In germline, CDR1 is DFQATT, CDR2 SNEGSKA (reference sequence). Template switching introduced UMIs that contain a 6-nucleotide sample barcode. TCRdb reanalyzed the 5' RACE reads, giving one entry per CDR3 protein sequence and no DNA. The table for this sample gives 110,000 to 150,000 distinct CDR3 sequences. A note on this clonotype: Its antigen is still unknown.

For every donor, one blood sample of about 2.5 ml was drawn. The J gene is TRBJ1-5, the V gene TRBV20-1. This receptor was identified in a human donor with ulcerative colitis or Crohn's disease, or a healthy co-twin of an affected twin (not recorded which). Source material: blood. The chain's CDR3 is CSARPSGLRFQPQHF.